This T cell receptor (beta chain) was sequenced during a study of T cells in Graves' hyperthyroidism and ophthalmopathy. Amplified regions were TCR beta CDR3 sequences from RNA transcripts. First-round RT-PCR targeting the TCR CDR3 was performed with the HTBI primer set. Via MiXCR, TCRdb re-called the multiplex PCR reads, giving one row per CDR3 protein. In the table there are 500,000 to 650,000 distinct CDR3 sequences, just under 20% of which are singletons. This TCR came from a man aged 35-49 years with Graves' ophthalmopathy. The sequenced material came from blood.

CDR3 DNA: TGTGCCAGCAGCTCGGACAGGCAAACTTTCTCTGGGGCCAACGTCCTGACTTTC. It specifies CASSSDRQTFSGANVLTF. The gene calls are TRBV7-9 and TRBJ2-6; 7 bases are shared with TRBD1. V lost 4 bases and J lost 0; bases outside the gene matches: 9. The germline V gene has CDR1 SEHNR and CDR2 FQNEAQ (reference sequence). The CDR3 contains 18 residues. Filled out from reference TRBV7-9 and TRBJ2-6, the complete variable domain reads DTGVSQNPRHKITKRGQNVTFRCDPISEHNRLYWYRQTLGQGPEFLTYFQNEAQLEKSRLLSDRFSAERPKGSFSTLEIQRTEQGDSAMYLCASSSDRQTFSGANVLTFGAGSRLTVL.